The 2 T cell receptor beta chains reported below all come from one sample, sequenced in a study of shared clonotypes between healthy human individuals. Assay used: immunoSEQ multiplex PCR; TCRdb lists only in-frame clones, some missing. The table shows approximately 720,000 clones, with about two thirds occurring only once. The source material was memory CD4+ T cells sorted from blood. The subset here: CD45RA-negative fraction. These receptors were collected from a woman aged 25 to 39 in good health.

V and J are TRBV9 and TRBJ2-1; the D gene could be TRBD1 or TRBD2 (5 bases each). V lost 1 base and J 7 bases, leaving 12 bases between the germline ends. The germline V gene encodes CDR1 SGDLS and CDR2 YYNGEE. The CDR3 covers 14 residues. The CDR3 DNA reads as TGTGCCAGCAGCGTAAGGGGAGTACGGAATGAGCAGTTCTTC. Translated, it gives CASSVRGVRNEQFF.

This chain connects TRBV2 to TRBJ1-1; D ambiguous. The V end was cut by 7 bases, the J end by 7 bases, with 16 bases between. Per germline, CDR1 SNHLY and CDR2 FYNNEI. The CDR3 spans 13 residues. The DNA for the CDR3 is TGTGCCAGCACTTATAAAAAGGCGGGTGAAGCTTTCTTT. Protein product: CASTYKKAGEAFF. The entire variable domain, with the rest obtained from reference TRBV2 and TRBJ1-1, is as follows: EPEVTQTPSHQVTQMGQEVILRCVPISNHLYFYWYRQILGQKVEFLVSFYNNEISEKSEIFDDQFSVERPDGSNFTLKIRSTKLEDSAMYFCASTYKKAGEAFFGQGTRLTVV.